This TCR beta chain appears in the sequencing data of a study of T-cell reconstitution after alpha-beta-depleted transplantation in children. Whole-study findings and limits: At around two months after transplant, the alpha-beta T cells were reportedly derived from several hundred expanded clones that came from non-depleted graft cells. From newly produced T cells came most of the T-cell counts and diversity one year after transplant.

Concerning this clonotype: As yet, its antigen is unknown.

Germline CDR1 and CDR2: SGDLS and YYNGEE. J lost 4 bases, V lost 0 bases, and 4 bases had no gene match. This CDR3 is 15 amino acids long. A TCRbeta library incorporating unique molecular identifiers was prepared. TCRdb ran MiXCR on the PCR reads and lists one entry per CDR3 protein. The profile shows fewer than 400,000 distinct CDR3 sequences, more than 20% of them singletons. The TCR sequence derives from a male patient between 5 and 17 years old who had a stem cell transplant for acute lymphoblastic leukemia, so the T cells may come from the graft donor. The chain links TRBV9 to TRBJ2-3, with 8 nucleotides matching TRBD2. Source: PBMCs, mostly from graft donor cells, taken 180 days after TCRalphabeta/CD19-depleted stem cell transplant. As DNA, the CDR3 is TGTGCCAGCAGCGTAGGCGGGAGGAGGGCAGATACGCAGTATTTT. It is translated as CASSVGGRRADTQYF.